This T cell receptor (beta chain) was found in a study of T-cell memory formation after mild COVID-19. Across the whole study: Each donor largely had its own TCR clusters. General observations from the study: Several responding clones turned up in pre-infection memory, indicating that cross-reactive memory may have taken part. Contracting clones, day 15 to 85, had balanced CD4/CD8, and later expanders favored CD4+.

CDR3 length: 15 amino acids. V dropped 1 base and J dropped 1 base, with 10 bases sitting between them. Germline V CDR1 and CDR2: MNHEY, SVGAGI. About this clonotype: Its antigen remains unknown.

A single record per CDR3 protein comes from TCRdb applying MiXCR to the 5' RACE reads. This sample yields about 430,000 distinct CDR3 sequences, of which 24% are seen a single time; roughly 9.7% belongs to the top ten. This receptor was taken from an adult woman who had mild COVID-19 (a few samples of this study predate the infection). Cell type and time point are not known. The rearrangement links TRBV6-5 to TRBJ1-2; D perhaps matches TRBD1 (5 bases). The sequenced sample was PBMCs or a T cell subset sorted from them (not recorded which). The CDR3 sequence is CASSYYTGLNYGYTF. The CDR3 DNA reads as TGTGCCAGCAGTTACTACACAGGACTTAACTATGGCTACACCTTC.